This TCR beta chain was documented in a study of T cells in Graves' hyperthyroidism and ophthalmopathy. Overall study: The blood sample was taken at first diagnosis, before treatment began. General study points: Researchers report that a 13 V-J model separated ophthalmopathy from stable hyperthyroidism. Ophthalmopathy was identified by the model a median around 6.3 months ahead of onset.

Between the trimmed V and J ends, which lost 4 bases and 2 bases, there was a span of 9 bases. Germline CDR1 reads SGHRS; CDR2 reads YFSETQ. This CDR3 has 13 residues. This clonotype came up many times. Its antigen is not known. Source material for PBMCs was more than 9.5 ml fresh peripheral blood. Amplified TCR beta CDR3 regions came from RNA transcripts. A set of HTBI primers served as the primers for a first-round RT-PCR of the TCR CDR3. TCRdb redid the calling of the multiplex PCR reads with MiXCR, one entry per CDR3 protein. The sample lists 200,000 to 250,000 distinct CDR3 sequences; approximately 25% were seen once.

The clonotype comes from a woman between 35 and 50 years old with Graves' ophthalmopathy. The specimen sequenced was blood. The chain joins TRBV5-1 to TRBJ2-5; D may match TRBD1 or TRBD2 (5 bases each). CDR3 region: CASSPGPQETQYF. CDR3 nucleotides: TGCGCCAGCAGCCCGGGGCCTCAAGAGACCCAGTACTTC. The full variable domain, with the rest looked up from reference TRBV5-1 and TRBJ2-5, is KAGVTQTPRYLIKTRGQQVTLSCSPISGHRSVSWYQQTPGQGLQFLFEYFSETQRNKGNFPGRFSGRQFSNSRSEMNVSTLELGDSALYLCASSPGPQETQYFGPGTRLLVL.